This T cell receptor beta chain was observed in a study of cytomegalovirus exposure and HLA in healthy donors. Regarding the study as a whole: An analysis that came later showed most CMV-associated TCR beta chains appearing HLA-restricted. In vitro assays verified that three CMV-associated chains recognized CMV antigens specifically.

The CDR3 loop spans 17 amino acids. Germline CDR1 reads MGHRA; CDR2 reads YSYEKL. The V and J ends lost 0 bases and 9 bases respectively, with 21 bases between them. The primer mix had 60 Vbeta and 13 Jbeta primers. Assay: immunoSEQ multiplex PCR; the TCRdb copy retains only in-frame clones and omits some. Altogether under 200,000 clones are present, 65% to 80% being singletons, with the ten largest covering roughly 1.9%. Points on this clone: Its matching antigen is unknown.

This receptor was obtained from a man aged 35 to 55 in good health and CMV-seronegative. Input material: PBMCs. The chain couples TRBV4-1 to TRBJ2-1; D is perhaps TRBD1 (6 bases). The CDR3 loop is CASSQDPDRLFTGEQFF. The CDR3 bases are TGCGCCAGCAGCCAAGACCCCGACAGGTTGTTCACGGGTGAGCAGTTCTTC.